This TCR beta chain was sequenced for a study of CD4 T cells in relation to SARS-CoV-2 and coronaviruses. TCRdb's copy holds only in-frame clones and misses some; the assay was immunoSEQ multiplex PCR. The sample carries about 31,000 clones, roughly 82% recorded once. With respect to this clone: Its matching antigen is unknown.

J lost 0 bases, V lost 5 bases, and 8 bases had no gene match. CDR1 is SGHTA, CDR2 FQGNSA, per germline. This CDR3 has 16 amino acids. The V and J genes are TRBV7-2 and TRBJ2-3, with 7 bases aligning to TRBD1. The TCR was taken from an adult with COVID-19. The sample comprised memory CD4+ T cells from PBMCs, cultured in vitro. In DNA form, the CDR3 reads TGTGCCAGCAGCAGCCGGACAGGTATTAGCACAGATACGCAGTATTTT. This sequence encodes CASSSRTGISTDTQYF.